This T cell receptor (beta chain) derives from a study of T-cell reconstitution after alpha-beta-depleted transplantation in children. V shed 5 bases and J 5 bases; nucleotides not matched to a gene: 3. The germline CDR1 and CDR2 sequences are MNHEY and SMNVEV (reference sequence). The CDR3 sequence is 15 residues long. Preparation of the TCRbeta library involved a method that used unique molecular identifiers. TCRdb fed the PCR reads into MiXCR, producing one record per CDR3 protein. The table lists around 500,000 distinct CDR3 sequences, around 12% of them singletons. In its sample, this clonotype was seen many times.

The chain uses TRBV27 and TRBJ2-1, with 13 positions matching TRBD2. The material was PBMCs from the stem cell graft donor, obtained from the stem cell graft. The sequence came from a human donor who donated a stem cell graft to a child with combined immunodeficiency. The CDR3 sequence is CASSPGTSGDNEQFF. CDR3 in DNA: TGTGCCAGCAGTCCCGGGACTAGCGGGGACAATGAGCAGTTCTTC.